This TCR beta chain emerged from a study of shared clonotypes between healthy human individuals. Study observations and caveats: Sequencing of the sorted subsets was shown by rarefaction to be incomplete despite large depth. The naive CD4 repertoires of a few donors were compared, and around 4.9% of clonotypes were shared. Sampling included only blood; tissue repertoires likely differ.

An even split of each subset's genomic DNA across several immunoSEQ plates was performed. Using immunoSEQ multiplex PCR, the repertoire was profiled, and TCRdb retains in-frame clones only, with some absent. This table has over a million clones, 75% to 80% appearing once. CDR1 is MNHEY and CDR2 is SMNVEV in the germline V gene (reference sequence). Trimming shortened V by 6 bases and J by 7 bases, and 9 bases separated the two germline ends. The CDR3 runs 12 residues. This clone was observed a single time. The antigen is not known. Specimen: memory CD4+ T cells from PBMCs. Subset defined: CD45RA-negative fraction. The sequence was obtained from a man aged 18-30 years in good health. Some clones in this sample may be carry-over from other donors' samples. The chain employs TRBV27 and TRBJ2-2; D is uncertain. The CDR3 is CASSPIRGELFF. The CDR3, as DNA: TGTGCCAGCAGCCCCATTCGCGGGGAGCTGTTTTTT.